This T cell receptor (beta chain) was recovered during a study of T cells in Graves' hyperthyroidism and ophthalmopathy. General study results and limits: Blood also showed most of the thyroid clonotypes that were expanded above 0.001. Ophthalmopathy got predicted by the model a median about six months before its onset.

A remark on this clonotype: The antigen is undetermined.

TCR beta CDR3 regions were amplified from RNA. An initial round of RT-PCR targeting the TCR CDR3 relied on the HTBI primer set. TCRdb called the multiplex PCR reads again in MiXCR, with one record for every CDR3 protein. The sample has hundreds of thousands of distinct CDR3 sequences, roughly 25% seen once. The CDR3 is 15 residues long. V was pared by 3 bases and J by 1 base, with 10 bases between. CDR1 and CDR2 from the germline V gene are MNHNS and SASEGT. The source material was blood. The V and J genes are TRBV6-1 and TRBJ1-5; D uncertain. The source is a man between 50 and 59 years old with Graves' hyperthyroidism. The CDR3 DNA reads as TGTGCCAGCAGTGACCGCCTTTCGAGCAATCAGCCCCAGCATTTT. Translating gives CASSDRLSSNQPQHF.